This T cell receptor beta chain was sequenced during a study of vaccination effects on CD4 cells after COVID-19. Study-level results: Few convalescent patients were studied, and early post-infection samples were lacking.

Sequencing was preceded by expansion of antigen-specific CD4+ T cells with viral peptide pools in the ViraFEST assay. The culture ran for approximately 10 days before CD4+ T cells were isolated. Vaccine administered to participants consisted of two doses of either BNT162b2 or mRNA-1273. Nucleocapsid antibody tests were negative, and the vaccine recipients had no prior SARS-CoV-2 infection. Cultivation was performed at 1.5 million to 2.5 million PBMC per well with 8 to 10 IU/ml IL-2 and 7.5 to 10 ug/ml peptides added. Here immunoSEQ multiplex PCR was the method, and the copy in TCRdb shows in-frame clones only, minus some. The sample carries about 24,000 clones, 69% recorded once. This CDR3 has 15 residues. The germline V gene has CDR1 LNHDA and CDR2 SQIVND (reference sequence). The ends were cut back, 3 bases at V and 3 bases at J, with 15 bases in the middle. On this clone itself: Its target is unknown.

V usage is TRBV19 and J usage is TRBJ2-7; possible D gene TRBD1, 6 bases. The sample consisted of CD4+ T cells from PBMCs cultured with SARS-CoV-2 spike peptides, taken after COVID-19 vaccination. The TCR originated in a human donor who received a COVID-19 vaccine. CDR3 nucleotide sequence: TGTGCCAGTAGTATCGAGGCAGGGGCCCACTACGAGCAGTACTTC. This sequence encodes CASSIEAGAHYEQYF. The variable domain in full, with the rest retrieved from reference TRBV19 and TRBJ2-7, is DGGITQSPKYLFRKEGQNVTLSCEQNLNHDAMYWYRQDPGQGLRLIYYSQIVNDFQKGDIAEGYSVSREKKESFPLTVTSAQKNPTAFYLCASSIEAGAHYEQYFGPGTRLTVT.